These T cell receptor beta chains were read from a single sample in a study of cytotoxic CD8 clonotypes in ibrutinib-treated CLL. Produced via immunoSEQ multiplex PCR; TCRdb's table is partial and in-frame only. The sample shows 65,000 to 90,000 clones, less than 90% of them seen only once. This material consisted of PBMCs, taken after 24 months of ibrutinib treatment. The receptor source for this set is a human donor with chronic lymphocytic leukemia. The CDR3 runs from the conserved cysteine through the conserved F or W. Each record gives: J gene, CDR3 length, clone size, D gene, V gene, CDR3 DNA, CDR3 protein. A D gene is named only where the DNA matches it firmly. Only part of the rows carry a size: once, few, many, or a class if the clone is expanded.

TRBJ1-1	13	.	TRBD1	TRBV6-5	TGTGCCAGCAGGAGACAGGGAGGCACTGAAGCTTTCTTT	CASRRQGGTEAFF
TRBJ1-1	15	.	.	TRBV5-1	TGCGCCAGCAGCGAGGGACGGTCCTTAGACGCTGAAGCTTTCTTT	CASSEGRSLDAEAFF
TRBJ2-7	14	once	TRBD2	TRBV9	TGTGCCAGCAGCGTAGGCGGGAGGACCTACGAGCAGTACTTC	CASSVGGRTYEQYF
TRBJ2-2	18	.	TRBD2	TRBV4-2	TGTGCCAGCAGCCAAGAGTTAGCGGGAGCGACAAACACCGGGGAGCTGTTTTTT	CASSQELAGATNTGELFF
TRBJ2-3	15	.	.	TRBV5-4	TGTGCCAGCAGCCCCCGGGCCCATAGCACAGATACGCAGTATTTT	CASSPRAHSTDTQYF
TRBJ2-2	15	few	.	TRBV4-2	TGTGCCAGCAGCCAAGTGGGGGAGAACACCGGGGAGCTGTTTTTT	CASSQVGENTGELFF
TRBJ2-7	16	.	TRBD1	TRBV9	TGTGCCAGCAGCGTAGGGACAGGGGCCTTCTCCTACGAGCAGTACTTC	CASSVGTGAFSYEQYF
TRBJ1-2	15	.	TRBD1	TRBV5-4	TGTGCCAGCAGCTTACCGACAGGGAGTCAGGATGGCTACACCTTC	CASSLPTGSQDGYTF
TRBJ1-5	14	.	.	TRBV7-9	TGTGCCAGCAGTCTTGGGAGGGCCGATCAGCCCCAGCATTTT	CASSLGRADQPQHF
TRBJ2-1	12	.	.	TRBV5-4	TGTGCCAGCAGCGGGTATGGGAATGAGCAGTTCTTC	CASSGYGNEQFF
TRBJ1-4	16	.	.	TRBV18	TGTGCCAGCTCACCCCGCAGGGGCGACGGTAATGAAAAACTGTTTTTT	CASSPRRGDGNEKLFF
TRBJ2-4	12	.	.	TRBV7-9	TGTGCCAGCAGCTTAAACAGTCTCATTCAGTACTTC	CASSLNSLIQYF
TRBJ2-3	14	once	.	TRBV7-2	TGTGCCAGCAGCTTCGTTTGGAGTGCAGATACGCAGTATTTT	CASSFVWSADTQYF
TRBJ1-1	14	once	.	TRBV29-1	TGCAGCGTCCGACCAGACAGTCAGGGAAATGAAGCTTTCTTT	CSVRPDSQGNEAFF
TRBJ2-4	14	once	.	TRBV30	TGTGCCTGGAGTACCGCCCAGTCTGGGGACATTCAGTACTTC	CAWSTAQSGDIQYF
TRBJ2-3	14	.	.	TRBV2	TGTGCCAGCAGTGCCACAAGGAGCACAGATACGCAGTATTTT	CASSATRSTDTQYF
TRBJ2-1	18	.	TRBD2	TRBV2	TGTGCCAGCAGCAAAGGGACTAGCGGGAGGGCCTCCTACAATGAGCAGTTCTTC	CASSKGTSGRASYNEQFF
TRBJ2-3	15	.	TRBD2	TRBV2	TGTGCCAGCAGTGAGGAGCGGGAGTTCACAGATACGCAGTATTTT	CASSEEREFTDTQYF
TRBJ2-7	15	.	TRBD2	TRBV6-5	TGTGCCAGCAGTACCTCGACTAGCGGCTCCTACGAGCAGTACTTC	CASSTSTSGSYEQYF
TRBJ2-1	14	.	.	TRBV5-1	TGCGCCAGCAGCCAAGGCGAGTCCTACAATGAGCAGTTCTTC	CASSQGESYNEQFF
TRBJ1-5	14	.	TRBD1	TRBV7-2	TGTGCCAGCAGCCCCCGGACAGGGGGCCAGCCCCAGCATTTT	CASSPRTGGQPQHF
TRBJ2-2	17	.	TRBD2	TRBV5-1	TGCGCCAGCAGCTTGTTATTTCTAGCGGCCAACACCGGGGAGCTGTTTTTT	CASSLLFLAANTGELFF
TRBJ2-5	15	.	TRBD2	TRBV19	TGTGCCAGTAGTAGTCCTGGGGCGGGAGTAGAGACCCAGTACTTC	CASSSPGAGVETQYF
TRBJ2-1	16	.	TRBD2	TRBV19	TGTGCCAGTAGTACCGTAGCGGGAGGGCACTACAATGAGCAGTTCTTC	CASSTVAGGHYNEQFF
TRBJ1-1	13	once	TRBD1	TRBV9	TGTGCCAGCAGCGGGACAGGGGTGACTGAAGCTTTCTTT	CASSGTGVTEAFF
TRBJ2-5	15	once	.	TRBV9	TGTGCCAGCAGCGTCGACAATAGTAGGGTCGGGACCCAGTACTTC	CASSVDNSRVGTQYF
TRBJ1-3	15	few	.	TRBV30	TGTGCCTGGAGCCGAGACAGTGGCTCTGGAAACACCATATATTTT	CAWSRDSGSGNTIYF
TRBJ1-3	13	.	.	TRBV28	TGTGCCAGCACCCACCCAGGGGCCGACACCATATATTTT	CASTHPGADTIYF
TRBJ1-3	15	.	TRBD1	TRBV9	TGTGCCAGCAGCATCGACGGGACAGGGAGAGGGACCATATATTTT	CASSIDGTGRGTIYF